Presented here are 18 T cell receptor beta chains from one specimen sequenced in a study of blood T cell repertoires in COVID-19. Sequencing used immunoSEQ multiplex PCR; TCRdb keeps in-frame clones, though not all of them. Of 60,000 to 90,000 clones listed, about 79% were seen once; the top ten hold approximately 20%. Sequenced sample: peripheral blood. The receptors come from a woman aged 50 to 60 with acute or convalescent COVID-19.

The gene calls are TRBV24-1 and TRBJ2-1; 9 bases map to TRBD1. Trimming removed 4 bases from V and 7 bases from J; junction bases left unmatched: 1. The CDR3 totals 13 residues. Per germline, CDR1 KGHDR and CDR2 SFDVKD. The CDR3 sequence: CATSETGGNEQFF. Written as DNA, the CDR3 is TGTGCCACCAGTGAGACAGGGGGAAATGAGCAGTTCTTC.

The gene calls are TRBV27 and TRBJ2-7; 7 nucleotides line up with TRBD1. J was trimmed by 0 bases and V by 3 bases; bases with no gene match: 5. Looked up from germline, CDR1 is MNHEY and CDR2 is SMNVEV (reference sequence). The CDR3 runs 15 residues. The CDR3 DNA reads TGTGCCAGCAGTTTCATTAGGACAGGCTCCTACGAGCAGTACTTC. It encodes CASSFIRTGSYEQYF.

The chain links TRBV4-2 to TRBJ2-3, with D possibly matching TRBD1 (5 bases). In germline, CDR1 is LGHNA, CDR2 YNFKEQ. The CDR3 runs to 16 residues. With 1 base removed from V and 3 bases from J, the gap between germline ends came to 14 bases. The chain's CDR3 is CASSQVSGADTDTQYF. In DNA form, the CDR3 reads TGTGCCAGCAGCCAAGTAAGTGGGGCCGATACAGATACGCAGTATTTT.

J is TRBJ2-7 and V is TRBV2; 14 nucleotides match TRBD2. The CDR3 loop spans 17 amino acids. V shed 1 base, J shed 2 bases, and the junction held 4 bases outside the gene matches. Germline loops: CDR1 SNHLY, CDR2 FYNNEI. CDR3 sequence: CASSEGLAGGPTYEQYF. CDR3 DNA sequence: TGTGCCAGCAGTGAAGGACTAGCGGGAGGGCCCACCTACGAGCAGTACTTC.

The V call is TRBV24-1, the J call TRBJ2-1; D remains ambiguous. The V end lost 4 bases, the J end lost 3 bases, and 3 bases lay between the germline ends. Germline V gene data show CDR1 as KGHDR and CDR2 as SFDVKD. CDR3 length: 12 amino acids. The CDR3 here is CATSDVYNEQFF. Here the CDR3 DNA reads TGTGCCACCAGTGACGTCTACAATGAGCAGTTCTTC.

V gene TRBV18 combines with J gene TRBJ1-2; D is perhaps TRBD1 (5 bases). Germline CDR1 reads KGHSH; CDR2 reads LQKENI. Trimming stripped 3 bases from V and 4 bases from J, with 9 bases between. The CDR3 is made up of 13 amino acids. The CDR3 loop is CASSPGGGYGYTF. Written as DNA, the CDR3 is TGTGCCAGCTCACCCGGCGGGGGCTATGGCTACACCTTC.

The CDR3 region is CASSLMDGRSGNEQFF. The DNA for the CDR3 is TGCGCCAGCAGCTTGATGGACGGGAGGTCGGGGAATGAGCAGTTCTTC. The chain recombines TRBV5-1 with TRBJ2-1; 7 bases are shared with TRBD2. Germline V gene data show CDR1 as SGHRS and CDR2 as YFSETQ. The CDR3 length is 16 residues. Trimming cost V 1 base and J 7 bases; bases outside gene matches: 11.

This rearrangement joins TRBV29-1 to TRBJ2-3; tentatively, D is TRBD1 (5 bases). This CDR3 spans 13 amino acids. Germline values: CDR1 SQVTM, CDR2 ANQGSEA. V lost 4 bases, J lost 0 bases, and 8 bases lay in between. The CDR3 protein is CSVGQSSTDTQYF. CDR3 nucleotide sequence: TGCAGCGTTGGACAGTCTAGCACAGATACGCAGTATTTT.

The rearrangement joins TRBV6-5 to TRBJ1-1; 8 nucleotides agree with TRBD1. Germline CDR1 and CDR2: MNHEY and SVGAGI. The CDR3 totals 14 residues. V trimming: 6 bases; J trimming: 0 bases; junction bases outside the gene matches: 3. The CDR3 DNA sequence: TGTGCCAGCAGGGAGGACAGGGTGAACACTGAAGCTTTCTTT. It specifies CASREDRVNTEAFF.

The rearrangement joins TRBV11-3 to TRBJ2-1, with 8 bases that match TRBD2. From germline, CDR1 is SGHNT and CDR2 YENEEA. V lost 5 bases, J lost 1 base, and 4 bases stayed unmatched. The CDR3 has 15 residues. Written as DNA, the CDR3 is TGTGCCAGCAGCCGCGGGGGGCGGTCCTACAATGAGCAGTTCTTC. Protein product: CASSRGGRSYNEQFF.

In regard to this clone: The sample has other DNA sequences that encode this CDR3 too. The rearrangement links TRBV12-3 or TRBV12-4 to TRBJ1-2, with TRBD1 matching 8 bases. The CDR3 has 13 amino acids. Trimming removed 6 bases from V and 6 bases from J; junction bases left unmatched: 6. CDR3 nucleotides: TGTGCCAGCAGAAGGACAGGGACTAATGGCTACACCTTC. Amino acid sequence: CASRRTGTNGYTF.

V usage is TRBV9 and J usage is TRBJ2-1, with TRBD2 matching 7 bases. The CDR3 spans 16 residues. The V and J ends lost 4 bases and 4 bases, in that order; junction bases with no gene match: 11. Germline CDR1 is SGDLS and CDR2 is YYNGEE. CDR3 DNA sequence: TGTGCCAGCAGCTCCAGACTAGCTTTCTCGTACAATGAGCAGTTCTTC. The encoded protein is CASSSRLAFSYNEQFF.

J is TRBJ2-7 and V is TRBV11-2; 9 bases are a match to TRBD1. CDR3 length: 13 amino acids. V lost 3 bases and J lost 7; bases outside the gene matches: 4. Per germline, CDR1 SGHAT and CDR2 FQNNGV. CDR3 protein: CASSFGTGYEQYF. The CDR3 coding sequence is TGTGCCAGCAGCTTTGGGACAGGGTATGAGCAGTACTTC. Drawing the rest from reference TRBV11-2 and TRBJ2-7, the complete variable domain is EAGVAQSPRYKIIEKRQSVAFWCNPISGHATLYWYQQILGQGPKLLIQFQNNGVVDDSQLPKDRFSAERLKGVDSTLKIQPAKLEDSAVYLCASSFGTGYEQYFGPGTRLTVT.

The chain joins TRBV7-3 to TRBJ2-5, with 14 bases that match TRBD2. V was clipped by 0 bases and J by 4 bases; unmatched bases: 4. Germline lookup yields CDR1 SGHTA and CDR2 FQGTGA. The CDR3 extends over 17 amino acids. The CDR3 DNA sequence: TGTGCCAGCAGCTTAACGGGGACTAGCGGGAGAGCAGAGACCCAGTACTTC. It yields the protein CASSLTGTSGRAETQYF.

This chain uses TRBV15 with TRBJ1-1; no clear D. Germline CDR1 is LNHNV and CDR2 is YYDKDF (reference sequence). The CDR3 loop spans 14 amino acids. V gave up 0 bases and J gave up 11 bases, with 16 bases separating them. The CDR3, as DNA: TGTGCCACCAGCAGAGATCTCGAGGGCAGTCGGGCTTTCTTT. It yields the protein CATSRDLEGSRAFF. The full variable domain, completed using reference TRBV15 and TRBJ1-1, is DAMVIQNPRYQVTQFGKPVTLSCSQTLNHNVMYWYQQKSSQAPKLLFHYYDKDFNNEADTPDNFQSRRPNTSFCFLDIRSPGLGDTAMYLCATSRDLEGSRAFFGQGTRLTVV.

The CDR3 DNA follows: TGCAGCGCCCGGACAGGCGGGGGGACTCCGCTTAAGCACAATGAGCAGTTCTTC. It yields the protein CSARTGGGTPLKHNEQFF. The chain recombines TRBV29-1 with TRBJ2-1; D is perhaps TRBD2 (8 bases). Germline V gene data show CDR1 as SQVTM and CDR2 as ANQGSEA. CDR3 size: 18 residues. V dropped 7 bases and J dropped 5 bases, with 30 bases sitting between them.

The chain is built from TRBV4-2 and TRBJ1-6, with D maybe TRBD1 (6 bases). There are 17 residues in the CDR3. Trimming left V 0 bases short and J 3 bases short, with 12 bases between. The germline V gene encodes CDR1 LGHNA and CDR2 YNFKEQ. The CDR3 DNA follows: TGTGCCAGCAGCCAAGAGGTAACAGGGAGCTATAATTCACCCCTCCACTTT. Its protein product is CASSQEVTGSYNSPLHF.

The chain is built from TRBV11-2 and TRBJ1-2; D remains unclear. This CDR3 has 19 residues. Looked up from germline, CDR1 is SGHAT and CDR2 is FQNNGV. V lost 1 base and J 4 bases, leaving 25 bases between the germline ends. CDR3 residues: CASSLVFGRAGENFYGYTF. The DNA for the CDR3 is TGTGCCAGCAGCTTAGTTTTTGGGAGGGCAGGTGAAAATTTCTATGGCTACACCTTC.